This T cell receptor beta chain stems from a study of a mutant IDH1 vaccine in newly diagnosed glioma. Study at large: Treated patients were approximately 62% male, about 38% female, mean age approximately 40 years. Earlier therapy was either radiotherapy, temozolomide, or both, and most got both. The study, taken as a whole, reports: Vaccine-induced responses were seen in approximately 93% of patients, spanning several MHC alleles.

The germline CDR1 and CDR2 sequences are LGHNA and YNFKEQ. The V and J ends lost 1 base and 7 bases respectively, with 14 bases between them. The CDR3 length is 15 residues. Time point specified: week 23, last vaccination. A single vaccine dose contained 300 ug of mutant IDH1 20-mer peptide, and topical imiquimod was used with it. Generated by immunoSEQ multiplex PCR, the TCRdb table keeps only in-frame clones and is missing some. The data contain approximately 62,000 clones, roughly 84% of them seen just once; the ten biggest clones take up approximately 4%. Regarding this clone: Its antigen is not identified.

The receptor's source is a man aged 25 to 45 with glioma. The chain joins TRBV4-2 to TRBJ2-1; perhaps D is TRBD1 or TRBD2 (5 bases each). The sequences come from PBMCs, collected from a glioma patient whose treatment included an IDH1 peptide vaccine. CDR3 sequence (DNA): TGTGCCAGCAGCCAAGTCCAGGGTGAGCGGAATGAGCAGTTCTTC. Its translation is CASSQVQGERNEQFF.